Shown below are 29 T cell receptor beta chains from a single sample sequenced in a study of cytomegalovirus exposure and HLA in healthy donors. The PCR employed 60 Vbeta primers together with 13 Jbeta primers. The assay was immunoSEQ multiplex PCR, and TCRdb's table has in-frame clones only and misses some. The sample includes 200,000 or so clones, roughly 83% of them seen just once. The material sequenced was PBMCs. The receptors derive from a boy between 2 and 10 years old in good health and CMV-seronegative.

The V gene is TRBV7-9, the J gene TRBJ1-4; perhaps TRBD1 as D (5 bases). Per the germline V gene, CDR1 is SEHNR and CDR2 is FQNEAQ (reference sequence). The V end lost 1 base, the J end lost 7 bases, and 10 bases lay between the germline ends. The CDR3 has 14 amino acids. The CDR3 DNA follows: TGTGCCAGCAGCTTAGTGAACCAGGGTGAAAAACTGTTTTTT. As protein: CASSLVNQGEKLFF.

The chain joins TRBV30 to TRBJ2-2; D remains ambiguous. V gave up 2 bases and J gave up 6 bases, with 10 bases separating them. This CDR3 is 13 amino acids long. Germline V gene sequence: CDR1 GTSNPN, CDR2 SVGIG (reference sequence). As DNA, the CDR3 is TGTGCCTGGAGTTTAATCCCGGCCGGGGAGCTGTTTTTT. It translates to CAWSLIPAGELFF.

This clone occurred a few times. The chain is built from TRBV6-5 and TRBJ1-1, with D possibly being TRBD1 (6 bases). V shed 2 bases and J shed 0 bases, with 7 bases lying between them. The CDR3 spans 14 residues. The germline V gene encodes CDR1 MNHEY and CDR2 SVGAGI. The CDR3 loop is CASSYGTMNTEAFF. The CDR3 DNA sequence: TGTGCCAGCAGTTACGGGACAATGAACACTGAAGCTTTCTTT.

This clone has just one count. This rearrangement joins TRBV6-1 to TRBJ2-7, with 13 bases that match TRBD2. Germline V gives CDR1 MNHNS, CDR2 SASEGT. V lost 4 bases and J lost 2; bases outside the gene matches: 2. This CDR3 has 15 amino acids. In DNA, the CDR3 is TGTGCCAGCAGTGGACTAGCGGGAGGAGCCTACGAGCAGTACTTC. It is translated as CASSGLAGGAYEQYF.

The chain uses TRBV9 and TRBJ1-1; D call uncertain. Germline V gene sequence: CDR1 SGDLS, CDR2 YYNGEE. The CDR3 is made up of 14 amino acids. Trimming shortened V by 0 bases and J by 2 bases, and 8 bases separated the two germline ends. This chain's CDR3 is CASSVARTNTEAFF. CDR3 DNA: TGTGCCAGCAGCGTAGCTAGGACTAACACTGAAGCTTTCTTT.

The chain joins TRBV15 to TRBJ2-3; possible D gene TRBD2, 7 bases. The CDR3 extends over 14 amino acids. V lost 4 bases to trimming and J lost 3 bases, with 11 bases between them. CDR1 and CDR2 (germline): LNHNV, YYDKDF (reference sequence). The CDR3, as DNA: TGTGCCACCAGCAAAGGGGGGGAAACAGATACGCAGTATTTT. Translated: CATSKGGETDTQYF.

The chain uses TRBV11-2 and TRBJ1-1; maybe TRBD1 (5 bases). V gave up 9 bases and J gave up 1 base, with 12 bases separating them. Germline V gene sequence: CDR1 SGHAT, CDR2 FQNNGV. The CDR3 contains 13 residues. CDR3: CASSTGSNTEAFF. The DNA for the CDR3 is TGTGCCAGTTCAACAGGTTCGAACACTGAAGCTTTCTTT.

The chain has TRBV6-5 and TRBJ2-6; D unclear. The CDR3 has 15 amino acids. In germline, CDR1 is MNHEY, CDR2 SVGAGI. Trimming removed 7 bases at V and 0 bases at J, with 10 bases between. DNA for the CDR3: TGTGCCAGCACCACACAGAGCTCTGGGGCCAACGTCCTGACTTTC. Translating gives CASTTQSSGANVLTF.

The V call is TRBV30, the J call TRBJ1-6; D uncertain. The CDR3 extends over 12 amino acids. With 3 bases removed from V and 10 bases from J, the gap between germline ends came to 10 bases. CDR1 and CDR2 (germline): GTSNPN, SVGIG (reference sequence). The chain's CDR3 is CAWRWSRSPLHF. In DNA form, the CDR3 reads TGTGCCTGGAGATGGTCGCGGTCACCCCTCCACTTT.

The rearrangement uses TRBV19 and TRBJ1-2; tentatively, D is TRBD1 (6 bases). The CDR3 length is 11 residues. V was trimmed by 3 bases and J by 8 bases, leaving 7 bases between them. Germline values: CDR1 LNHDA, CDR2 SQIVND (reference sequence). In DNA form, the CDR3 reads TGTGCCAGTAGTATCCAGGGGGGCTACACCTTC. It specifies CASSIQGGYTF.

This chain connects TRBV4-2 to TRBJ2-1, with 12 bases lining up with TRBD2. CDR1 is LGHNA and CDR2 is YNFKEQ in the germline V gene. CDR3 size: 14 residues. The trim removed 6 bases at V and 15 bases at J, leaving 12 bases unmatched. CDR3 amino acids: CASSLQTSGSVTFF. In DNA, the CDR3 is TGTGCCAGCAGTTTACAGACTAGCGGGAGCGTTACGTTCTTC.

V gene TRBV7-8 combines with J gene TRBJ2-1; TRBD2 matches at 10 bases. Germline V gene lookup returns CDR1 SGHVS and CDR2 FQNEAQ. V shed 6 bases and J 4 bases; nucleotides not matched to a gene: 6. The CDR3 has 15 amino acids. CDR3 protein: CASRTLAGLYNEQFF. The CDR3 coding sequence is TGTGCCAGCAGGACACTAGCGGGACTATACAATGAGCAGTTCTTC.

This clone was detected a few times. The gene calls are TRBV5-6 and TRBJ1-4; maybe TRBD1 (5 bases). Trimming left V 3 bases short and J 7 bases short, with 16 bases between. Looked up from germline, CDR1 is SGHDT and CDR2 is YYEEEE. The CDR3 has 15 amino acids. The CDR3 DNA sequence: TGTGCCAGCAGCTGGAGCCGGGGGGTGGTTGAAAAACTGTTTTTT. Translating it yields CASSWSRGVVEKLFF.

The rearrangement joins TRBV29-1 to TRBJ2-5; TRBD2 matches at 9 bases. This CDR3 contains 17 residues. After removal of 6 bases from V and 4 bases from J, the junction contained 18 bases not matched to a gene. Germline CDR1 is SQVTM and CDR2 is ANQGSEA. CDR3 in DNA: TGCAGCGTAGCCGATACCTTTCTAGCGGGGAAGGGAGAGACCCAGTACTTC. It codes for CSVADTFLAGKGETQYF.

The chain is built from TRBV9 and TRBJ1-1; the D is unclear. This CDR3 contains 14 residues. The V and J ends lost 2 bases and 5 bases respectively, with 13 bases between them. Germline loops: CDR1 SGDLS, CDR2 YYNGEE. The CDR3 DNA reads as TGTGCCAGCAGCGTGGCCTTCGCGGGTACTGAAGCTTTCTTT. Amino acids: CASSVAFAGTEAFF.

This clone was counted once. This rearrangement joins TRBV30 to TRBJ2-7; 9 nucleotides match TRBD2. Germline lookup yields CDR1 GTSNPN and CDR2 SVGIG (reference sequence). Trimming cost V 1 base and J 5 bases; bases outside gene matches: 6. CDR3 length: 14 amino acids. CDR3 in DNA: TGTGCCTGGAGTGCACCGGGACTAGCCGACGAGCAGTACTTC. Amino acid sequence: CAWSAPGLADEQYF.

The chain has TRBV10-1 and TRBJ2-5; D is perhaps TRBD2 (5 bases). The V and J ends lost 4 bases and 5 bases respectively, with 11 bases between them. The germline V gene has CDR1 WNHNN and CDR2 SYGVQD (reference sequence). The CDR3 is 13 residues long. As DNA, the CDR3 is TGCGCCAGCAGTGGCACGGGGAGCGAGACCCAGTACTTC. It translates to CASSGTGSETQYF.

V and J are TRBV30 and TRBJ1-1; a weak D match, TRBD1 (5 bases). The CDR3 covers 14 residues. The germline gives CDR1 GTSNPN, CDR2 SVGIG (reference sequence). Trimming took 0 bases from V and 5 from J, leaving 13 bases between them. The CDR3 loop is CAWSVRGGGTEAFF. The CDR3 nucleotides are TGTGCCTGGAGTGTACGGGGGGGAGGGACTGAAGCTTTCTTT.

The sample holds one count of this clone. The chain uses TRBV5-4 and TRBJ2-3; 14 bases map to TRBD2. Trimming cost V 4 bases and J 2 bases; bases outside gene matches: 6. The germline CDR1 and CDR2 sequences are SGHNT and YYREEE (reference sequence). The CDR3 is 17 residues long. CDR3: CASSPRTSGGTTDTQYF. The CDR3 coding sequence is TGTGCCAGCAGCCCCAGGACTAGCGGGGGGACCACAGATACGCAGTATTTT.

The gene calls are TRBV11-2 and TRBJ1-3; D is possibly TRBD1 (6 bases). V shed 2 bases and J shed 0 bases, with 17 bases lying between them. The CDR3 extends over 18 amino acids. Germline V gene lookup returns CDR1 SGHAT and CDR2 FQNNGV. DNA for the CDR3: TGTGCCAGCAGCTTAAGGGGGGGGGCCGGACACTCTGGAAACACCATATATTTT. This translates into CASSLRGGAGHSGNTIYF.

This clone was observed once. The V gene is TRBV9, the J gene TRBJ1-5; the match to TRBD1 covers 7 bases. V shed 3 bases, J shed 5 bases, and the junction held 8 bases outside the gene matches. The CDR3 has 15 residues. The V gene's germline CDR1 is SGDLS and CDR2 YYNGEE. The CDR3 sequence: CASSAGTADYQPQHF. In nucleotides, the CDR3 is TGTGCCAGCAGCGCCGGGACAGCCGATTATCAGCCCCAGCATTTT.

This clone has just a few counts. The chain uses TRBV6-6 and TRBJ2-7, with 7 bases matching TRBD1. The germline V gene encodes CDR1 MNHNY and CDR2 SVGAGI (reference sequence). This CDR3 region has 13 residues. The J segment lost 3 bases and the V segment lost 9 bases, leaving 8 bases of the junction unmatched. This CDR3 is CASVPGQFYEQYF. The CDR3 nucleotides read TGTGCCAGTGTCCCGGGACAGTTCTACGAGCAGTACTTC.

This chain connects TRBV12-5 to TRBJ2-7; perhaps TRBD1 as D (6 bases). Trimming left V 6 bases short and J 1 base short, with 10 bases between. This CDR3 spans 13 amino acids. Germline CDR1 LGHNT, CDR2 FRNRAP. CDR3 amino acids: CASGIDRSYEQYF. The DNA of the CDR3 is TGTGCTAGTGGCATTGACAGGTCCTACGAGCAGTACTTC.

This chain connects TRBV11-2 to TRBJ2-2; TRBD1 might be the D (5 bases). The CDR3 sequence is 16 residues long. Germline-derived CDR1 and CDR2 are SGHAT and FQNNGV. Trimming shortened V by 4 bases and J by 1 base, and 13 bases separated the two germline ends. CDR3 sequence (DNA): TGTGCCAGCAGCTCCTCCCAGGGCAGGAACACCGGGGAGCTGTTTTTT. It codes for CASSSSQGRNTGELFF.

The V gene is TRBV19, the J gene TRBJ1-2, with a weak D call TRBD1 (6 bases). This CDR3 is built from 14 residues. Trimming stripped 7 bases from V and 0 bases from J, with 12 bases between. From germline, CDR1 is LNHDA and CDR2 SQIVND (reference sequence). The CDR3 loop reads CASTPDSSNYGYTF. CDR3 nucleotide sequence: TGTGCCAGTACCCCGGACAGTTCTAACTATGGCTACACCTTC.

This chain uses TRBV27 with TRBJ2-3; D ambiguous. Germline V gene lookup returns CDR1 MNHEY and CDR2 SMNVEV (reference sequence). Trimming stripped 2 bases from V and 0 bases from J, with 9 bases between. This CDR3 spans 15 amino acids. This chain's CDR3 is CASSLRVRSTDTQYF. CDR3 DNA: TGTGCCAGCAGTTTACGTGTCAGAAGCACAGATACGCAGTATTTT.

The chain combines TRBV14 with TRBJ1-4; 10 nucleotides align to TRBD1. V dropped 7 bases and J dropped 7; count of bases not matched to a gene: 3. The CDR3 is 13 amino acids. Germline V lookup: CDR1 SGHDN, CDR2 FVKESK. The CDR3 DNA reads as TGTGCCAGCATAGGGGACAGGGGTGAAAAACTGTTTTTT. Its protein product is CASIGDRGEKLFF.

This sequence joins TRBV7-9 and TRBJ2-3; 9 nucleotides line up with TRBD1. The junction had 12 bases not matched to a gene; V was cut back by 3 bases and J by 2 bases. CDR1 SEHNR and CDR2 FQNEAQ come from the germline V gene (reference sequence). The CDR3 has 18 amino acids. The CDR3 DNA follows: TGTGCCAGCAGCTTTCGCCCCTGGGGACAGGGAAACACAGATACGCAGTATTTT. It yields the protein CASSFRPWGQGNTDTQYF.

This clone was seen a few times. The V call is TRBV5-1, the J call TRBJ2-7; 7 nucleotides agree with TRBD2. CDR1 is SGHRS, CDR2 YFSETQ, per germline. V lost 3 bases to trimming and J lost 2 bases; unmatched junction nucleotides: 8. The CDR3 has 15 amino acids. The CDR3: CASSWTASGTYEQYF. For the CDR3, the DNA is TGCGCCAGCAGCTGGACGGCTAGCGGAACCTACGAGCAGTACTTC. Full variable domain (rest looked up from reference TRBV5-1 and TRBJ2-7): KAGVTQTPRYLIKTRGQQVTLSCSPISGHRSVSWYQQTPGQGLQFLFEYFSETQRNKGNFPGRFSGRQFSNSRSEMNVSTLELGDSALYLCASSWTASGTYEQYFGPGTRLTVT.